Listed here are 9 T cell receptor beta chains from one sample, sequenced in a study of cytomegalovirus exposure and HLA in healthy donors. Primers: 60 Vbeta forward and 13 Jbeta reverse. Generated by immunoSEQ multiplex PCR, the TCRdb table keeps only in-frame clones and is missing some. The table includes around 190,000 clones, approximately 86% detected once. Specimen: PBMCs. These TCRs come from a woman aged 25 to 39 in good health and CMV-seronegative.

V gene TRBV11-2 combines with J gene TRBJ2-2; maybe TRBD1 (6 bases). CDR3 length: 15 residues. Germline loops: CDR1 SGHAT, CDR2 FQNNGV. V lost 7 bases, J lost 6 bases, and 18 bases lay in between. The CDR3 loop is CASIPSWAGAGELFF. As DNA, the CDR3 is TGTGCCAGCATCCCTAGTTGGGCAGGGGCCGGGGAGCTGTTTTTT.

This chain connects TRBV7-2 to TRBJ2-1; D may be TRBD2 (7 bases). The ends were cut back, 4 bases at V and 3 bases at J, with 19 bases in the middle. CDR3 length equals 17 residues. From germline, CDR1 is SGHTA and CDR2 FQGNSA. The CDR3, as DNA: TGTGCCAGCAGCTCCCCCGGTGGGGGGGGCCGCTACAATGAGCAGTTCTTC. This translates into CASSSPGGGGRYNEQFF.

This sequence joins TRBV2 and TRBJ2-3; no definite D call. Between the trimmed V and J ends, which lost 7 bases and 2 bases, there was a span of 10 bases. The CDR3 contains 13 residues. Looked up from germline, CDR1 is SNHLY and CDR2 is FYNNEI. The CDR3 DNA reads TGTGCCAGCACCTCCAGATACACAGATACGCAGTATTTT. It codes for CASTSRYTDTQYF.

The chain is built from TRBV5-1 and TRBJ2-7, with TRBD1 matching over 9 bases. J lost 3 bases, V lost 5 bases, and 6 bases had no gene match. Germline V gene sequence: CDR1 SGHRS, CDR2 YFSETQ. The CDR3 runs to 14 residues. The CDR3 nucleotides read TGCGCCAGCAGTGCGACAGGGGGTATCTACGAGCAGTACTTC. This gives the protein CASSATGGIYEQYF.

V usage is TRBV2 and J usage is TRBJ2-1; D ambiguous. Deletions cut 3 bases from V and 8 bases from J, with 17 bases between. This CDR3 comprises 15 residues. Germline V gives CDR1 SNHLY, CDR2 FYNNEI. CDR3 nucleotide sequence: TGTGCCAGCAGTGACGGCCCGGTTGAGGTCGATGAGCAGTTCTTC. Its translation is CASSDGPVEVDEQFF.

Concerning this clone: Other nucleotide sequences in the sample specify the same CDR3. J is TRBJ2-1 and V is TRBV2; TRBD1 matches 8 bases. This CDR3 contains 13 residues. With 5 bases clipped from V and 4 bases from J, the junction kept 1 base outside the gene matches. Germline V gives CDR1 SNHLY, CDR2 FYNNEI. CDR3 region: CASSWDRYNEQFF. Written as DNA, the CDR3 is TGTGCCAGCAGTTGGGACAGGTACAATGAGCAGTTCTTC.

The chain uses TRBV28 and TRBJ1-3; TRBD1 might be the D (5 bases). The length of the CDR3 is 14 residues. The V and J ends lost 2 bases and 9 bases respectively, with 14 bases between them. The germline gives CDR1 MDHEN, CDR2 SYDVKM. The CDR3 here is CASSLRGPGGTIYF. CDR3 sequence (DNA): TGTGCCAGCAGTTTACGGGGACCCGGGGGCACCATATATTTT. The whole variable domain, filled in from reference TRBV28 and TRBJ1-3, reads DVKVTQSSRYLVKRTGEKVFLECVQDMDHENMFWYRQDPGLGLRLIYFSYDVKMKEKGDIPEGYSVSREKKERFSLILESASTNQTSMYLCASSLRGPGGTIYFGEGSWLTVV.

This clone was observed a single time. J is TRBJ2-2 and V is TRBV28, with 7 nucleotides matching TRBD1. The CDR3 runs to 15 residues. Losses at the gene ends were 6 bases for V and 0 bases for J; bases not matched to a gene: 4. Germline V CDR1 and CDR2: MDHEN, SYDVKM. This chain's CDR3 is CASSMTGTNTGELFF. The CDR3 nucleotides are TGTGCCAGCAGCATGACAGGGACGAACACCGGGGAGCTGTTTTTT.

V and J are TRBV20-1 and TRBJ1-1; tentatively, D is TRBD1 (6 bases). The V end lost 6 bases, the J end lost 8 bases, and 13 bases lay between the germline ends. Germline V CDR1 and CDR2: DFQATT, SNEGSKA (reference sequence). The CDR3 has 11 amino acids. This CDR3 reads CSAQDSLEAFF. As DNA, the CDR3 is TGCAGTGCCCAGGACAGTCTGGAAGCTTTCTTT.